This TCR beta chain was retrieved from a study of blood T cell repertoires in COVID-19. Whole-study context: Material from acute and convalescent COVID-19 was sourced from the United States, Italy and Spain. Sample material is recorded as cDNA or gDNA derived from T cells, B-cell-depleted T cells, or PBMCs.

Source study methods: The authors estimated nucleated cell counts from reference gene primer amplification. Sequencing used immunoSEQ multiplex PCR; TCRdb keeps in-frame clones, though not all of them. V, J and clone size reflect that table, while D and trimming were determined from the DNA. The repertoire holds around 220,000 clones, with roughly three quarters as singletons. The germline V gene encodes CDR1 SGHTA and CDR2 FQGTGA. V trimming: 1 base; J trimming: 2 bases; junction bases outside the gene matches: 1. The length of the CDR3 is 15 residues. The chain recombines TRBV7-3 with TRBJ2-5; 10 bases are a match to TRBD2. Input material: peripheral blood. The TCR sequence derives from a woman aged 40 to 50 with active or convalescent COVID-19. Here the CDR3 reads CASSLIAGGQETQYF. The CDR3 DNA reads as TGTGCCAGCAGCTTAATAGCGGGGGGTCAAGAGACCCAGTACTTC.